The 7 T cell receptor beta chains given below trace back to one sample, sequenced in a study of lymphopenia after photon versus proton radiotherapy. Data came from immunoSEQ multiplex PCR; TCRdb stores just in-frame clones and leaves some out. This repertoire shows 50,000 or so clones, approximately 92% found once; its top ten account for roughly 17%. Sequencing was performed on peripheral blood, taken from a patient treated with photon-based radiotherapy. These TCRs come from a woman in her forties with cholangiocarcinoma.

The V gene is TRBV6-1, the J gene TRBJ2-7; tentative D call: TRBD2 (6 bases). Trimming stripped 3 bases from V and 0 bases from J, with 15 bases between. This CDR3 is built from 16 residues. CDR1 is MNHNS, CDR2 SASEGT, per germline. The CDR3 DNA is TGTGCCAGCAGTGATACTGGAGGGAGAGTCTCCTACGAGCAGTACTTC. This sequence encodes CASSDTGGRVSYEQYF.

As to this clone: This same CDR3 is encoded by further DNA sequences in the sample. The V gene is TRBV7-9, the J gene TRBJ1-1; D may be TRBD1 (5 bases). Per the germline V gene, CDR1 is SEHNR and CDR2 is FQNEAQ (reference sequence). This CDR3 contains 14 residues. The V and J ends lost 3 bases and 1 base respectively, with 9 bases between them. CDR3 sequence: CASSFQGGNTEAFF. CDR3 in DNA: TGTGCCAGCAGCTTTCAGGGAGGGAACACTGAAGCTTTCTTT.

The CDR3 nucleotides read TGTGCCAGCAGGGACCTCCGGGACGGACAATATAGCAATCAGCCCCAGCATTTT. As protein: CASRDLRDGQYSNQPQHF. J is TRBJ1-5 and V is TRBV27, with D maybe TRBD1 (5 bases). Germline values: CDR1 MNHEY, CDR2 SMNVEV (reference sequence). The CDR3 is 18 amino acids. The ends were cut back, 6 bases at V and 0 bases at J, with 21 bases in the middle.

This clone was detected only once. The chain couples TRBV6-5 to TRBJ1-4; D is unclear. The V end lost 0 bases, the J end lost 1 base, and 6 bases lay between the germline ends. Germline V gives CDR1 MNHEY, CDR2 SVGAGI. CDR3 length: 15 amino acids. The CDR3, as DNA: TGTGCCAGCAGTTACTCTGAGGGAACTAATGAAAAACTGTTTTTT. Residues: CASSYSEGTNEKLFF.

This chain uses TRBV6-5 with TRBJ1-4; 7 nucleotides agree with TRBD1. Germline trimming cut 5 bases from V and 0 bases from J; bases unmatched to any gene: 0. CDR1 and CDR2 (germline): MNHEY, SVGAGI. The CDR3 contains 14 residues. The CDR3 protein is CASSTGATNEKLFF. The CDR3 DNA is TGTGCCAGCAGTACAGGGGCAACTAATGAAAAACTGTTTTTT.

This clone was found once. The chain has TRBV11-2 and TRBJ2-7; 7 bases agree with TRBD1. The CDR3 extends over 15 amino acids. Germline values: CDR1 SGHAT, CDR2 FQNNGV. The junction had 10 bases not matched to a gene; V was cut back by 5 bases and J by 3 bases. The CDR3: CASSDGTASFYEQYF. In DNA form, the CDR3 reads TGTGCCAGCAGCGATGGGACAGCTTCATTCTACGAGCAGTACTTC.

This clone was detected only once. The gene calls are TRBV10-3 and TRBJ2-3, with D possibly TRBD1 on 5 matching bases. CDR1 ENHRY and CDR2 SYGVKD come from the germline V gene. The CDR3 sequence is 13 residues long. The germline V and J ends were trimmed by 5 bases and 4 bases, with 10 bases remaining between them. This chain's CDR3 is CAISPGNPDTQYF. In DNA, the CDR3 is TGTGCCATCAGTCCAGGGAACCCAGATACGCAGTATTTT.